Following are 14 T cell receptor beta chains from one sample sequenced in a study of blood T cell repertoires in COVID-19. Clones were read by immunoSEQ multiplex PCR, and TCRdb kept only the in-frame ones, dropping some. The sample includes fewer than 50,000 clones, 90% of them seen just once. The sample comprised peripheral blood. The receptors originated from a human donor in a cohort sampled during active COVID-19.

This chain uses TRBV12-3 or TRBV12-4 with TRBJ1-1; D uncertain. The V gene lost 3 bases and the J gene lost 8 bases, with 13 bases spanning the gap. CDR3 size: 13 residues. In nucleotides, the CDR3 is TGTGCCAGCAGTTTCGCAGGCGCCCTCGAAGCTTTCTTT. Amino acid sequence: CASSFAGALEAFF.

The chain's CDR3 is CAWRTGGFGANVLTF. The CDR3 DNA is TGTGCCTGGAGGACAGGGGGCTTTGGGGCCAACGTCCTGACTTTC. The J gene is TRBJ2-6, the V gene TRBV30, with 10 bases that match TRBD1. Germline values: CDR1 GTSNPN, CDR2 SVGIG (reference sequence). The ends lost 3 bases at V and 3 bases at J; junction bases unmatched: 2. There are 15 residues in the CDR3.

V usage is TRBV5-8 and J usage is TRBJ2-3, with a weak D call TRBD2 (6 bases). Germline CDR1 is SGHTS and CDR2 is YDEGEE. The V gene lost 5 bases and the J gene lost 6 bases, with 19 bases spanning the gap. The CDR3 extends over 15 amino acids. The CDR3 nucleotides are TGTGCCAGCAGGGCTACTGGCGGGGCCTCGGATACGCAGTATTTT. Its translation is CASRATGGASDTQYF.

The genes are TRBV21-1 and TRBJ2-7; the DNA was not compared with TRBD2, the D call given in the table. TRBV21-1 is tagged as a pseudogene. The CDR3 spans 18 residues. CDR3 protein: CASSKETSGRPRSYEQYV. The CDR3 DNA is TGTGCCAGCAGCAAAGAGACTAGCGGGAGGCCCCGCTCCTACGAGCAGTACGTC.

J is TRBJ2-1 and V is TRBV11-2; D is undetermined. The germline CDR1 and CDR2 sequences are SGHAT and FQNNGV. V lost 1 base and J lost 5, with 6 bases in between. The CDR3 runs to 13 residues. This chain's CDR3 is CASSLGQNNEQFF. The CDR3, as DNA: TGTGCCAGCAGCTTAGGTCAGAACAATGAGCAGTTCTTC.

The table lists this clone with a count of one. The CDR3 reads CASSIPGSAGVSNQPQHF. DNA of the CDR3: TGTGCCAGTAGTATCCCAGGGTCCGCTGGGGTGAGCAATCAGCCCCAGCATTTT. This chain links TRBV19 with TRBJ1-5; perhaps TRBD1 as D (5 bases). The CDR3 is made up of 18 amino acids. Germline CDR1 is LNHDA and CDR2 is SQIVND (reference sequence). The V end lost 3 bases, the J end lost 1 base, and 19 bases lay between the germline ends. Full variable domain (missing parts from reference TRBV19 and TRBJ1-5): DGGITQSPKYLFRKEGQNVTLSCEQNLNHDAMYWYRQDPGQGLRLIYYSQIVNDFQKGDIAEGYSVSREKKESFPLTVTSAQKNPTAFYLCASSIPGSAGVSNQPQHFGDGTRLSIL.

The chain uses TRBV5-5 and TRBJ1-6; no clear D. V was cut by 4 bases and J by 7 bases, with 6 bases left in between. CDR3 length: 12 amino acids. Germline CDR1 and CDR2: SGHKS and YYEKEE (reference sequence). This CDR3 is CASSPGNSPLHF. The CDR3 DNA is TGTGCCAGCAGCCCGGGGAATTCACCCCTCCACTTT.

This chain joins TRBV7-8 and TRBJ2-5; 8 bases agree with TRBD2. The CDR3 totals 16 residues. Germline V lookup: CDR1 SGHVS, CDR2 FQNEAQ. With 4 bases clipped from V and 5 bases from J, the junction kept 12 bases outside the gene matches. CDR3 region: CASSSGSSGTGETQYF. The CDR3 DNA reads TGTGCCAGCAGCTCGGGGAGTAGCGGGACGGGTGAGACCCAGTACTTC.

The count of this clone is one. The V and J genes are TRBV30 and TRBJ2-1; possible D gene TRBD1, 5 bases. CDR1 and CDR2 from the germline V gene are GTSNPN and SVGIG (reference sequence). The CDR3 consists of 12 residues. The germline V and J ends were trimmed by 5 bases and 6 bases, with 11 bases remaining between them. DNA for the CDR3: TGTGCCTGGGAAACGACAGTCAATGAGCAGTTCTTC. This gives the protein CAWETTVNEQFF.

This sequence joins TRBV28 and TRBJ1-4, with no clear D. This CDR3 is 15 amino acids long. Germline V CDR1 and CDR2: MDHEN, SYDVKM. Trimming took 0 bases from V and 5 from J, leaving 10 bases between them. The CDR3 loop reads CASSLWEGENEKLFF. The CDR3 nucleotides are TGTGCCAGCAGTTTATGGGAGGGAGAGAATGAAAAACTGTTTTTT.

A few counts support this clone. The chain employs TRBV12-3 or TRBV12-4 and TRBJ1-5; D ambiguous. This CDR3 spans 12 amino acids. V lost 6 bases and J lost 2, with 5 bases in between. The CDR3 protein is CASREGNQPQHF. Written as DNA, the CDR3 is TGTGCCAGCAGGGAGGGCAATCAGCCCCAGCATTTT.

This clone was observed a few times. This chain links TRBV4-1 with TRBJ1-6, with TRBD1 identical over 8 bases. The junction had 9 bases not matched to a gene; V was cut back by 2 bases and J by 9 bases. The CDR3 spans 16 residues. The germline CDR1 and CDR2 sequences are MGHRA and YSYEKL. The CDR3 bases are TGCGCCAGCAGCCAAATTCAGGGGGCAAATATTTCACCCCTCCACTTT. Its protein is CASSQIQGANISPLHF.

The rearrangement links TRBV14 to TRBJ2-3; TRBD1 is a possible D gene (6 bases). The V gene lost 3 bases and the J gene lost 13 bases, with 11 bases spanning the gap. CDR3 length equals 11 residues. Germline loops: CDR1 SGHDN, CDR2 FVKESK. CDR3 coding DNA: TGTGCCAGCAGCCATGGACAGTTGAAGTATTTT. It translates to CASSHGQLKYF. The full variable domain, with the rest looked up from reference TRBV14 and TRBJ2-3, is EAGVTQFPSHSVIEKGQTVTLRCDPISGHDNLYWYRRVMGKEIKFLLHFVKESKQDESGMPNNRFLAERTGGTYSTLKVQPAELEDSGVYFCASSHGQLKYFGPGTRLTVL.

This chain joins TRBV6-2 or TRBV6-3 and TRBJ1-5; TRBD1 might be the D (5 bases). This CDR3 spans 17 amino acids. The V gene lost 7 bases and the J gene lost 2 bases, with 21 bases spanning the gap. Germline values: CDR1 MNHEY, CDR2 SVGEGT. The CDR3 loop is CASNPTRQPWGNQPQHF. The CDR3 region has the DNA TGTGCCAGCAACCCGACAAGACAGCCCTGGGGCAATCAGCCCCAGCATTTT.